This is a list of T cell receptor beta chains from one sample in a study of T cells after yellow fever vaccination. TCRdb analysed the 5' RACE reads with MiXCR anew, one entry per CDR3 protein. The sample shows about 320,000 distinct CDR3 sequences, 3.5% to 5% of them seen only once. Sequencing was performed on PBMCs, taken 15 days after the yellow fever booster vaccination. The receptors here all came from a man aged 18 to 35 who received the YFV17D yellow fever vaccine. Each CDR3 is given with its conserved first and last residue. A D gene is named only where the DNA matches it firmly. The size field is filled for only some rows; it gives once, few, many or a size class.

TRBJ2-1 TRBD2 TRBV5-1 16 - TGCGCCAGCAGCAATCCGGGACTAGCGGGAGCAAATGAGCAGTTCTTC CASSNPGLAGANEQFF
TRBJ2-3 - TRBV4-1 16 many TGCGCCAGCAGCCAAGATCGGGTGGCGTTCACAGATACGCAGTATTTT CASSQDRVAFTDTQYF
TRBJ2-1 TRBD2 TRBV28 15 many TGTGCCAGCAGACTGCTAGCGGGGGCTTACAATGAGCAGTTCTTC CASRLLAGAYNEQFF
TRBJ2-1 - TRBV4-1 16 - TGCGCCAGCAGCCAAGACCAGGCAGGCCGGGGCAATGAGCAGTTCTTC CASSQDQAGRGNEQFF
TRBJ1-6 - TRBV5-1 15 many TGCGCCAGCAGCCCCTCTGGGGGAAGTAATTCACCCCTCCACTTT CASSPSGGSNSPLHF
TRBJ2-7 - TRBV4-3 15 many TGCGCCAGCAGCCAAGGCTATCAGGAGAGCTACGAGCAGTACTTC CASSQGYQESYEQYF
TRBJ2-1 TRBD1 TRBV6-5 14 many TGTGCCAGCAGGAGGGACAGGGGCGGGAATGAGCAGTTCTTC CASRRDRGGNEQFF
TRBJ2-3 TRBD2 TRBV11-2 15 few TGTGCCAGCAGCTATAGCGGGGGGGCAACAGATACGCAGTATTTT CASSYSGGATDTQYF
TRBJ2-3 - TRBV5-4 15 - TGTGCCAGCAGCCTGACTGGATTTCTGGGAGATACGCAGTATTTT CASSLTGFLGDTQYF
TRBJ2-5 - TRBV6-6 12 many TGTGCCAGCAGGCTCGGCATGGGGACCCAGTACTTC CASRLGMGTQYF
TRBJ2-3 TRBD1 TRBV6-2/TRBV6-3 15 - TGTGCCAGCAGTTACCCGACAGGGCGGACAGATACGCAGTATTTT CASSYPTGRTDTQYF
TRBJ1-5 - TRBV12-3/TRBV12-4 14 many TGTGCCAGCAGGCAGCAGGATAGCAATCAGCCCCAGCATTTT CASRQQDSNQPQHF
TRBJ2-1 - TRBV11-3 15 - TGTGCCAGCAGCTACACCCAGACAGGGAGGAATGAGCAGTTCTTC CASSYTQTGRNEQFF
TRBJ1-2 - TRBV6-2/TRBV6-3 12 - TGTGCCAGCAGTGCCGACAGACCTGGCTACACCTTC CASSADRPGYTF
TRBJ1-1 TRBD1 TRBV5-1 14 - TGCGCCAGCAGCCCCCTGTCACAGGGGGCTGAAGCTTTCTTT CASSPLSQGAEAFF
TRBJ2-5 - TRBV24-1 15 - TGTGCCACCAGTGATGCAGGGAGTAGTGGAGAGACCCAGTACTTC CATSDAGSSGETQYF
TRBJ1-3 - TRBV20-1 13 few TGCGGACAAGGGCTTGACTCTGGAAACACCATATATTTT CGQGLDSGNTIYF
TRBJ2-1 TRBD2 TRBV7-2 15 many TGTGCCAGCAGCTCTAGCGGGGGATCCTACAATGAGCAGTTCTTC CASSSSGGSYNEQFF
TRBJ2-1 - TRBV4-3 15 few TGCGCCAGCAGCCAAGTCCCGGGGGCCTACAATGAGCAGTTCTTC CASSQVPGAYNEQFF
TRBJ1-2 - TRBV29-1 13 many TGCAGCGCTGAGGACAGCATAACTATGGCTCGCACCTTC CSAEDSITMARTF
TRBJ1-4 - TRBV5-1 13 many TGCGCCAGCGGCACCGCGTTAGATGAAAAACTGTTTTTT CASGTALDEKLFF
TRBJ1-1 TRBD1 TRBV10-3 16 few TGTGCCATCAGCGGTGGACAGGGGGCCGCGAACACTGAAGCTTTCTTT CAISGGQGAANTEAFF
TRBJ2-2 - TRBV7-2 15 many TGTGCCAGCAGCTTATACAGGGCTCGAGCCGGGGAGCTGTTTTTT CASSLYRARAGELFF
TRBJ2-1 - TRBV4-2 12 many TGTGCCAGCAGCTCAAGAGTTAGTGAGCAGTTCTTC CASSSRVSEQFF
TRBJ2-5 - TRBV7-9 15 - TGTGCCAGCAGCTTAACAGGGAGGAGTGGGGAGACCCAGTACTTC CASSLTGRSGETQYF
TRBJ2-5 TRBD1 TRBV12-3/TRBV12-4 15 - TGTGCCAGCAGTCTACACGGACAGGGTCTTCAGACCCAGTACTTC CASSLHGQGLQTQYF
TRBJ1-6 - TRBV7-9 18 many TGTGCCAGCAGCCCGTCAAGAATTCGGGTGGGTACGATCTCACCCCTCCACTTT CASSPSRIRVGTISPLHF
TRBJ2-5 - TRBV5-1 15 many TGCGCCAGCAGCTTGCGTGCGGCGGAGCAAGAGACCCAGTACTTC CASSLRAAEQETQYF
TRBJ1-6 - TRBV10-3 15 many TGTGCCATCAGTGAGTCGGGGAGGGGCGAATCACCCCTCCACTTT CAISESGRGESPLHF